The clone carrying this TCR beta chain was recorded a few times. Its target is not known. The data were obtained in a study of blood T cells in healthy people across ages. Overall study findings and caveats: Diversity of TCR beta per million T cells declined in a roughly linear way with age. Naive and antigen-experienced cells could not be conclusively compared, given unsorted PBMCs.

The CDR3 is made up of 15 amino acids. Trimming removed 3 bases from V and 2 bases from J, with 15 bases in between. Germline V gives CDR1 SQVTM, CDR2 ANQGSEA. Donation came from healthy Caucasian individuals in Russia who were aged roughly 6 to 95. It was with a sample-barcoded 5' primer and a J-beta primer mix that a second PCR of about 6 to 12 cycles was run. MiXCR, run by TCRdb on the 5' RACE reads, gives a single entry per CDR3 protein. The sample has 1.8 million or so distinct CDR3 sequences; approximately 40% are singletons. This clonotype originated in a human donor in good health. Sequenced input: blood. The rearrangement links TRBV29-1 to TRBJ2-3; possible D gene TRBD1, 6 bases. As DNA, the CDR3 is TGCAGCGTTGAGACGGACAGACAATACACAGATACGCAGTATTTT. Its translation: CSVETDRQYTDTQYF.